Presented here are 8 T cell receptor beta chains from one specimen sequenced in a study of post-analysis software for immune sequencing data. Study-wide results and limits: A few TRBV segments appeared more often in patients than in controls, and TRBV5-6, TRBV5-1 and TRBV20-1 were among these.

Unique molecular identifiers tagged the TCR beta cDNA libraries. TCRdb reprocessed the PCR reads with MiXCR, giving one entry per CDR3 protein. The sample holds just over 250,000 distinct CDR3 sequences, 36% seen once. The antigens for these receptors are not known. Sample: blood. These receptors originate from a girl under 18 with multiple sclerosis.

The rearrangement uses TRBV12-3 or TRBV12-4 and TRBJ2-1; no definite D call. Trimming cost V 5 bases and J 13 bases, with 24 bases left between them. This CDR3 contains 15 residues. The CDR3 region is CASSVSQAEGETQFF. The CDR3 nucleotides are TGTGCCAGCAGTGTATCCCAGGCCGAAGGCGAGACCCAGTTCTTC.

The rearrangement uses TRBV5-1 and TRBJ2-5; D gene uncertain. Germline V lookup: CDR1 SGHRS, CDR2 YFSETQ. This CDR3 is built from 13 residues. V lost 0 bases and J lost 11, with 14 bases in between. The CDR3 DNA sequence: TGCGCCAGCAGCTTGGATGACCCCTCGGTGCAGTACTTC. Its protein product is CASSLDDPSVQYF.

This clonotype has at least ten counts. The rearrangement joins TRBV20-1 to TRBJ1-1; no firm D call. Trimming left V 1 base short and J 4 bases short, with 13 bases between. Germline-derived CDR1 and CDR2 are DFQATT and SNEGSKA (reference sequence). The CDR3 extends over 14 amino acids. The CDR3 DNA sequence: TGCAGTGCTAGAGCCACGACGAGGGTCACTGAAGCTTTCTTT. Amino acid sequence: CSARATTRVTEAFF.

This clonotype was observed a few times. The chain recombines TRBV6-5 with TRBJ1-5; TRBD1 might be the D (5 bases). The CDR3 covers 13 residues. Looked up from germline, CDR1 is MNHEY and CDR2 is SVGAGI. V gave up 2 bases and J gave up 8 bases, with 10 bases separating them. The CDR3 protein is CASSYGGAEPQHF. CDR3 nucleotides: TGTGCCAGCAGTTACGGAGGGGCAGAGCCCCAGCATTTT.

The chain is built from TRBV6-5 and TRBJ2-3; 10 positions match TRBD2. CDR3 size: 17 residues. Germline-derived CDR1 and CDR2 are MNHEY and SVGAGI. V shed 2 bases, J shed 2 bases, and the junction held 7 bases outside the gene matches. The CDR3 coding sequence is TGTGCCAGCAGTTACGCCCCCCTAGCGGGGGCCACAGATACGCAGTATTTT. Its translation: CASSYAPLAGATDTQYF.

A word on this clonotype: This sequence may be a read error, since a much larger clone differs from it by one base. The J gene is TRBJ2-1, the V gene TRBV5-5; 8 bases match TRBD2. The V and J ends lost 0 bases and 11 bases, in that order; junction bases with no gene match: 7. The CDR3 consists of 14 residues. Germline V CDR1 and CDR2: SGHKS, YYEKEE (reference sequence). CDR3 DNA: TGTGCCAGCAGCTTGGTACAGCGGGAGAATAAGCAGTTCTTC. Residues: CASSLVQRENKQFF.

This clonotype was detected ten times or more. This chain connects TRBV12-3 or TRBV12-4 to TRBJ2-3; the D gene is possibly TRBD2 (6 bases). CDR3 length: 15 residues. Deletions cut 7 bases from V and 2 bases from J, with 16 bases between. The CDR3 loop is CASTGTGPPTDTQYF. In DNA form, the CDR3 reads TGTGCCAGCACTGGGACTGGCCCACCCACAGATACGCAGTATTTT.

The sample holds a few counts of this clonotype. The chain combines TRBV7-2 with TRBJ2-3; the D gene could be TRBD1 or TRBD2 (5 bases each). Trimming cost V 11 bases and J 4 bases, with 22 bases left between them. CDR3 length: 15 residues. CDR1 SGHTA and CDR2 FQGNSA come from the germline V gene. This CDR3 is CAVTRGKVPSDTQYF. The CDR3 DNA reads as TGTGCCGTAACGAGGGGAAAGGTCCCATCAGATACGCAGTATTTT.